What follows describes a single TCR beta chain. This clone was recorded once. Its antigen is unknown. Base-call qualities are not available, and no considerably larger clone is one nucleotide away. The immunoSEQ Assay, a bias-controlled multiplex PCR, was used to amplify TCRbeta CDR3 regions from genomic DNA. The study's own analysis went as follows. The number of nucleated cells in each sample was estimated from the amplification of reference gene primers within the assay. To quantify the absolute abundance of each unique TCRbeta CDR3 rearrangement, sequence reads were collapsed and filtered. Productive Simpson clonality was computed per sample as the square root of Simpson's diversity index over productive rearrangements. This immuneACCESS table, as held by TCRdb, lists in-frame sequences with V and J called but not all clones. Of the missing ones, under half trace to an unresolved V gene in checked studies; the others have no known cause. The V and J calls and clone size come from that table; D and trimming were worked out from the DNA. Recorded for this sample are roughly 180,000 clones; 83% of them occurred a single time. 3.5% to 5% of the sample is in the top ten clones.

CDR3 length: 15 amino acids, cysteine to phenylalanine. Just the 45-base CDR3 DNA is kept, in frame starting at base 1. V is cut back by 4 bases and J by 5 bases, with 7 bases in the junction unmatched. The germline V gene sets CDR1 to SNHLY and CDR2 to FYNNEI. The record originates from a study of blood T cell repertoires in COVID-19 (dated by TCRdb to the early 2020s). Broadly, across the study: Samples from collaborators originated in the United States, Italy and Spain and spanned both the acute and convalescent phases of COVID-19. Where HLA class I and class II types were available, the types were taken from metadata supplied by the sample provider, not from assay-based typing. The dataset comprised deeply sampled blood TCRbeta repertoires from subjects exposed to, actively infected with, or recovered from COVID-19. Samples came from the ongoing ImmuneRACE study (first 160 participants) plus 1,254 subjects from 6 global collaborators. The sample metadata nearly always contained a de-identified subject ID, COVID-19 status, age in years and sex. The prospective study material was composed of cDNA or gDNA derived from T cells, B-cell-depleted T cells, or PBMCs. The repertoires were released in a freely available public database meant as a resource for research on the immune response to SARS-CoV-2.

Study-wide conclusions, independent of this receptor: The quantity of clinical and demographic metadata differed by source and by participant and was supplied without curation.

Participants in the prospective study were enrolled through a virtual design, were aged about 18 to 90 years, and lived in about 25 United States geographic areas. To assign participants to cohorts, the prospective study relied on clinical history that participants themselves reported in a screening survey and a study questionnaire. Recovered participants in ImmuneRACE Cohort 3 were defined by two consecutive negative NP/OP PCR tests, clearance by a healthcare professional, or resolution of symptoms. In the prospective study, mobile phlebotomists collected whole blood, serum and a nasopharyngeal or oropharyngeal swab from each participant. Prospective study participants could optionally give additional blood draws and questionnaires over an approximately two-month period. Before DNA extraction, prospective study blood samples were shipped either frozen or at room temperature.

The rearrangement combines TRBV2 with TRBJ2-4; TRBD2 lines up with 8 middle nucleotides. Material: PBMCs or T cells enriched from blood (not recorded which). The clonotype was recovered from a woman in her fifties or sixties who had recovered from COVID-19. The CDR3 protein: CASSVAGGAENIQYF. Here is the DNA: TGTGCCAGCAGTGTGGCCGGGGGGGCCGAAAACATTCAGTACTTC. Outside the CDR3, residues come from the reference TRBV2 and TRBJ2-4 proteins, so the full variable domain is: EPEVTQTPSHQVTQMGQEVILRCVPISNHLYFYWYRQILGQKVEFLVSFYNNEISEKSEIFDDQFSVERPDGSNFTLKIRSTKLEDSAMYFCASSVAGGAENIQYFGAGTRLSVL.